A single sample gave rise to the 29 T cell receptor beta chains below, sequenced in a study of Ad26.COV2.S vaccination and SARS-CoV-2 variants. Method: immunoSEQ multiplex PCR; TCRdb's copy keeps in-frame clones and lacks some. The data contain about 370,000 clones, 75% to 90% of them singletons. Specified treatment: over 15 received Ad26.COV2.S at low or high dose, single or two shots; five or six received placebo; per-sample allocation not given. After the first vaccine or placebo injection, samples were drawn on day 63. Sequenced material: peripheral blood, taken in a trial of Ad26.COV2.S vaccine versus placebo. These receptors all stem from a person between 18 and 65 years old who received the Ad26.COV2.S COVID-19 vaccine or a placebo.

V and J are TRBV15 and TRBJ2-7; D is possibly TRBD1 (6 bases). The V gene lost 5 bases and the J gene lost 1 base, with 21 bases spanning the gap. This CDR3 has 17 amino acids. CDR1 and CDR2 (germline): LNHNV, YYDKDF (reference sequence). This chain's CDR3 is CATSSRVPRRGSYEQYF. The CDR3 DNA sequence: TGTGCCACCAGCTCCCGGGTACCTCGCAGGGGATCCTACGAGCAGTACTTC.

The chain combines TRBV6-5 with TRBJ2-5; a possible D gene is TRBD1 (6 bases). Germline loops: CDR1 MNHEY, CDR2 SVGAGI. Trimming took off 7 bases at V and 9 bases at J, with 12 bases between the two ends. This CDR3 has 11 residues. Here the CDR3 reads CASKTNRAQYF. In DNA form, the CDR3 reads TGTGCCAGCAAGACAAACAGGGCCCAGTACTTC.

This chain connects TRBV15 to TRBJ2-5; TRBD2 matches at 16 bases. Per germline, CDR1 LNHNV and CDR2 YYDKDF (reference sequence). Trimming cost V 3 bases and J 4 bases; bases outside gene matches: 5. This CDR3 is built from 17 residues. The CDR3 spells CATSRPGLAGGRETQYF. CDR3 DNA sequence: TGTGCCACCAGCAGGCCGGGACTAGCGGGGGGGCGAGAGACCCAGTACTTC. The entire variable domain, with the rest obtained from reference TRBV15 and TRBJ2-5, is as follows: DAMVIQNPRYQVTQFGKPVTLSCSQTLNHNVMYWYQQKSSQAPKLLFHYYDKDFNNEADTPDNFQSRRPNTSFCFLDIRSPGLGDTAMYLCATSRPGLAGGRETQYFGPGTRLLVL.

The chain combines TRBV5-1 with TRBJ1-2; D remains ambiguous. CDR3 length: 15 residues. Trimming shortened V by 0 bases and J by 4 bases, and 13 bases separated the two germline ends. In germline, CDR1 is SGHRS, CDR2 YFSETQ. The CDR3 DNA sequence: TGCGCCAGCAGCTTGGAGTACTCCCATAGCTATGGCTACACCTTC. Its translation is CASSLEYSHSYGYTF. The entire variable domain, with the rest obtained from reference TRBV5-1 and TRBJ1-2, is as follows: KAGVTQTPRYLIKTRGQQVTLSCSPISGHRSVSWYQQTPGQGLQFLFEYFSETQRNKGNFPGRFSGRQFSNSRSEMNVSTLELGDSALYLCASSLEYSHSYGYTFGSGTRLTVV.

This chain joins TRBV5-1 and TRBJ2-5; D may be TRBD2 (5 bases). Germline CDR1 is SGHRS and CDR2 is YFSETQ. Trimming took 0 bases from V and 4 from J, leaving 10 bases between them. The CDR3 consists of 14 residues. The CDR3 DNA is TGCGCCAGCAGCTTGGGGGAGCTGGGAGAGACCCAGTACTTC. This sequence encodes CASSLGELGETQYF.

A single count supports this clone. Within the sample, other DNA sequences also encode this same CDR3. The chain recombines TRBV3-1 (or the pseudogene TRBV3-2) with TRBJ1-5, with D hard to call. V lost 2 bases and J lost 2, with 4 bases in between. CDR1 and CDR2 from the germline V gene are LGHDT and YNNKEL (reference sequence). This CDR3 has 13 amino acids. CDR3 region: CASSQNGNQPQHF. CDR3 coding DNA: TGTGCCAGCAGCCAAAATGGCAATCAGCCCCAGCATTTT.

The chain recombines TRBV7-8 with TRBJ2-5; 7 bases align to TRBD1. CDR1 and CDR2 from the germline V gene are SGHVS and FQNEAQ. This CDR3 has 18 residues. With 0 bases clipped from V and 4 bases from J, the junction kept 14 bases outside the gene matches. CDR3: CASSLAVGTAEVVETQYF. Written as DNA, the CDR3 is TGTGCCAGCAGCTTAGCCGTGGGGACAGCGGAGGTCGTAGAGACCCAGTACTTC.

J is TRBJ2-6 and V is TRBV4-1; D gene uncertain. Germline V gene lookup returns CDR1 MGHRA and CDR2 YSYEKL. Trimming took 4 bases from V and 0 from J, leaving 4 bases between them. CDR3 length: 14 amino acids. CDR3 in DNA: TGCGCCAGCAGCCTCAGCTCTGGGGCCAACGTCCTGACTTTC. This sequence encodes CASSLSSGANVLTF.

The chain combines TRBV9 with TRBJ1-6; the D is unclear. The CDR3 spans 16 residues. Germline loops: CDR1 SGDLS, CDR2 YYNGEE. V dropped 0 bases and J dropped 6 bases, with 13 bases sitting between them. CDR3 DNA: TGTGCCAGCAGCGTAGGTCCCAACAGTTTTAATTCACCCCTCCACTTT. Protein product: CASSVGPNSFNSPLHF.

The V gene is TRBV4-3, the J gene TRBJ1-2; 9 nucleotides match TRBD1. Germline V gene data show CDR1 as LGHNA and CDR2 as YSLEER. The CDR3 extends over 18 amino acids. J lost 8 bases, V lost 3 bases, and 19 bases had no gene match. The CDR3 nucleotides read TGCGCCAGCAGCCAGGCCATACCTCGACAGGGGGTTGAGAGCGGCTACACCTTC. It translates to CASSQAIPRQGVESGYTF.

The V and J genes are TRBV19 and TRBJ2-7, with a possible D match to TRBD1 (6 bases). V lost 2 bases to trimming and J lost 6 bases, with 17 bases between them. This CDR3 has 15 amino acids. The V gene's germline CDR1 is LNHDA and CDR2 SQIVND (reference sequence). The CDR3 DNA is TGTGCCAGTAGTATATTTTTTGGTTCAGGGGTCGAGCAGTACTTC. It translates to CASSIFFGSGVEQYF.

J is TRBJ2-5 and V is TRBV5-1; D is ambiguous. Per germline, CDR1 SGHRS and CDR2 YFSETQ. Trimming took 0 bases from V and 0 from J, leaving 3 bases between them. The CDR3 totals 13 residues. The CDR3 sequence is CASSLDYQETQYF. The CDR3 DNA reads TGCGCCAGCAGCTTGGACTACCAAGAGACCCAGTACTTC.

The chain carries TRBV4-2 and TRBJ2-1; 12 bases fit TRBD2. The CDR3 consists of 16 residues. V shed 3 bases and J 3 bases; nucleotides not matched to a gene: 3. Germline V gene lookup returns CDR1 LGHNA and CDR2 YNFKEQ. The CDR3 DNA reads TGTGCCAGCAGCCATACGACTAGCGGGGGCTACAATGAGCAGTTCTTC. Translated, it gives CASSHTTSGGYNEQFF.

Only one count was recorded for this clone. DNA of the CDR3: TGTGCCAGCAGCCAAGCTGGGGATGAAGCTTTCTTT. It translates to CASSQAGDEAFF. This rearrangement joins TRBV3-1 (or the pseudogene TRBV3-2) to TRBJ1-1; no definite D call. With 1 base removed from V and 7 bases from J, the gap between germline ends came to 7 bases. The CDR3 runs 12 residues. CDR1 is LGHDT and CDR2 is YNNKEL in the germline V gene (reference sequence).

This clone is a singleton in its sample. This chain uses TRBV29-1 with TRBJ1-4; the D is unclear. The CDR3 runs to 13 residues. Germline CDR1 is SQVTM and CDR2 is ANQGSEA. Trimming stripped 6 bases from V and 8 bases from J, with 16 bases between. As DNA, the CDR3 is TGCAGCGTGGGAGAGGCCGGAGAGGAAAAACTGTTTTTT. Translation: CSVGEAGEEKLFF.

The genes are TRBV5-4 and TRBJ1-2; D not certain. The CDR3 is made up of 14 amino acids. Per germline, CDR1 SGHNT and CDR2 YYREEE (reference sequence). Trimming left V 4 bases short and J 7 bases short, with 17 bases between. CDR3 nucleotide sequence: TGTGCCAGCAGCACGGGCCCCTGGAGGCGTGGCTACACCTTC. This gives the protein CASSTGPWRRGYTF.

This chain links TRBV25-1 with TRBJ2-5; the D call may be TRBD1 or TRBD2 (5 bases each). Germline assignment: CDR1 MGHDK and CDR2 SYGVNS. The CDR3 consists of 16 residues. V dropped 1 base and J dropped 7 bases, with 19 bases sitting between them. The CDR3 is CASSEFFVTGGGTQYF. The CDR3 region has the DNA TGTGCCAGCAGTGAATTTTTCGTAACAGGAGGCGGGACCCAGTACTTC. Complete variable domain (other parts from reference TRBV25-1 and TRBJ2-5): EADIYQTPRYLVIGTGKKITLECSQTMGHDKMYWYQQDPGMELHLIHYSYGVNSTEKGDLSSESTVSRIRTEHFPLTLESARPSHTSQYLCASSEFFVTGGGTQYFGPGTRLLVL.

The chain links TRBV7-9 to TRBJ1-6; TRBD1 might be the D (5 bases). Germline CDR1 and CDR2: SEHNR and FQNEAQ (reference sequence). The ends were cut back, 4 bases at V and 9 bases at J, with 7 bases in the middle. CDR3 length: 12 amino acids. The CDR3 protein is CASSWGGSPLHF. The CDR3 nucleotides are TGTGCCAGCAGCTGGGGGGGTTCACCCCTCCACTTT.

V usage is TRBV5-1 and J usage is TRBJ2-5, with D tentatively TRBD1 or TRBD2 (7 bases each). V was pared by 6 bases and J by 3 bases, with 15 bases between. The germline gives CDR1 SGHRS, CDR2 YFSETQ. The CDR3 covers 14 residues. CDR3: CASNQGGLEETQYF. The CDR3 nucleotides are TGCGCCAGCAACCAGGGGGGGTTGGAAGAGACCCAGTACTTC.

V gene TRBV3-1 (or the pseudogene TRBV3-2) combines with J gene TRBJ1-4; D gene uncertain. The germline CDR1 and CDR2 sequences are LGHDT and YNNKEL (reference sequence). The CDR3 is made up of 15 amino acids. The V gene lost 0 bases and the J gene lost 7 bases, with 12 bases spanning the gap. CDR3 sequence: CASSQDVARSEKLFF. The CDR3 region has the DNA TGTGCCAGCAGCCAAGATGTAGCGAGGAGTGAAAAACTGTTTTTT.

This chain joins TRBV24-1 and TRBJ1-1; D remains unclear. The length of the CDR3 is 14 residues. V lost 4 bases to trimming and J lost 7 bases, with 15 bases between them. Germline-derived CDR1 and CDR2 are KGHDR and SFDVKD. Written as DNA, the CDR3 is TGTGCCACCAGTGACCGCCGGCGGAACGGTGAAGCTTTCTTT. Its protein product is CATSDRRRNGEAFF.

The rearrangement links TRBV11-2 to TRBJ2-1, with 8 bases matching TRBD2. Per germline, CDR1 SGHAT and CDR2 FQNNGV. The CDR3 extends over 16 amino acids. With V trimmed by 3 bases and J by 6 bases, 10 bases remained unmatched. The CDR3 bases are TGTGCCAGCAGCTTCCGGGGGGGCCGTGGCTTCAATGAGCAGTTCTTC. Protein: CASSFRGGRGFNEQFF. Looking up the rest from reference TRBV11-2 and TRBJ2-1 gives the full variable domain: EAGVAQSPRYKIIEKRQSVAFWCNPISGHATLYWYQQILGQGPKLLIQFQNNGVVDDSQLPKDRFSAERLKGVDSTLKIQPAKLEDSAVYLCASSFRGGRGFNEQFFGPGTRLTVL.

This clone appeared a few times. The sample holds other DNA sequences that translate to the same CDR3. The J gene is TRBJ1-1, the V gene TRBV3-1 (or the pseudogene TRBV3-2); D is undetermined. Germline V CDR1 and CDR2: LGHDT, YNNKEL (reference sequence). This CDR3 contains 12 residues. With 2 bases removed from V and 0 bases from J, the gap between germline ends came to 1 base. DNA for the CDR3: TGTGCCAGCAGCCAACTGAACACTGAAGCTTTCTTT. Amino acids: CASSQLNTEAFF.

The genes are TRBV19 and TRBJ1-4; a weak D match, TRBD1 (6 bases). V lost 4 bases and J lost 7, with 16 bases in between. The length of the CDR3 is 15 residues. Per the germline V gene, CDR1 is LNHDA and CDR2 is SQIVND (reference sequence). The CDR3: CASSTQDRRSEKLFF. CDR3 DNA sequence: TGTGCCAGTAGTACCCAGGACAGAAGGAGTGAAAAACTGTTTTTT. The full variable domain, rest sourced from reference TRBV19 and TRBJ1-4, is DGGITQSPKYLFRKEGQNVTLSCEQNLNHDAMYWYRQDPGQGLRLIYYSQIVNDFQKGDIAEGYSVSREKKESFPLTVTSAQKNPTAFYLCASSTQDRRSEKLFFGSGTQLSVL.

J is TRBJ2-1 and V is TRBV4-2; possible D gene TRBD1, 5 bases. Per germline, CDR1 LGHNA and CDR2 YNFKEQ. CDR3 length: 12 residues. The ends were cut back, 0 bases at V and 15 bases at J, with 12 bases in the middle. CDR3 nucleotides: TGTGCCAGCAGCCAAGACCAGGGAATTTCGTTCTTC. It yields the protein CASSQDQGISFF.

The chain employs TRBV18 and TRBJ1-1, with a weak D call TRBD1 (6 bases). The CDR3 spans 14 residues. The germline V and J ends were trimmed by 2 bases and 2 bases, with 9 bases remaining between them. CDR1 is KGHSH, CDR2 LQKENI, per germline. CDR3 region: CASSPRGTNTEAFF. CDR3 DNA: TGTGCCAGCTCACCAAGGGGGACTAACACTGAAGCTTTCTTT.

This chain uses TRBV10-1 with TRBJ1-1; D ambiguous. Per germline, CDR1 WNHNN and CDR2 SYGVQD (reference sequence). Trimming pared 0 bases from V and 8 bases from J, leaving 10 bases between. The CDR3 is 13 amino acids. In DNA, the CDR3 is TGCGCCAGCAGTGAGTCTATGGGCCGCGAAGCTTTCTTT. Translating gives CASSESMGREAFF.

The CDR3 region is CASSPILSRPETQYF. The CDR3 coding sequence is TGTGCCAGTAGTCCTATACTCTCTAGGCCGGAGACCCAGTACTTC. This chain connects TRBV19 to TRBJ2-5; D ambiguous. The germline gives CDR1 LNHDA, CDR2 SQIVND (reference sequence). The CDR3 has 15 residues. V was shortened by 5 bases and J by 5 bases, with 18 bases between the two germline ends.

The chain links TRBV6-5 to TRBJ2-2, with TRBD1 identical over 7 bases. Germline CDR1 MNHEY, CDR2 SVGAGI. The CDR3 has 14 residues. The J segment lost 4 bases and the V segment lost 6 bases, leaving 5 bases of the junction unmatched. This chain's CDR3 is CASSPAGGTGELFF. The CDR3 coding sequence is TGTGCCAGCAGCCCGGCAGGGGGCACCGGGGAGCTGTTTTTT.